The entry below describes one T cell receptor (beta chain). The target antigen is unknown. CDR3 length equals 16 residues. J lost 4 bases, V lost 7 bases, and 12 bases had no gene match. Germline values: CDR1 WNHNN, CDR2 SYGVQD (reference sequence). This specimen comes from a study of cytomegalovirus exposure and HLA in healthy donors. The overall study: From HLA-typed donors, an early data release held about 85 million unique TCRs.

PCR used 60 Vbeta primers and 13 Jbeta primers. TCRdb's table, derived via immunoSEQ multiplex PCR, lists solely in-frame clones and lacks some. This sample carries 150,000 or so clones, around 77% of them seen once, and the ten largest clones take more than 4%. General study findings and limits: When a later analysis compared HLA-associated TCR beta chains with equally common others, the HLA-associated chains turned out to be more clonally expanded and to have lower generation probabilities.

This TCR was recovered from a male donor in good health and CMV-seropositive. Sequencing was performed on PBMCs. The chain couples TRBV10-1 to TRBJ2-2; 7 nucleotides line up with TRBD2. The CDR3 sequence is CASTKSPSGSTGELFF. The CDR3 region has the DNA TGCGCCAGCACCAAAAGCCCTAGCGGTAGCACCGGGGAGCTGTTTTTT.